The clone carrying this T cell receptor (beta chain) was counted a few times. What it binds is unknown. TCRdb re-called the reads through MiXCR, storing one row per CDR3 protein. The table shows about 110,000 distinct CDR3 sequences, with roughly 9.1% occurring only once. The data derive from a study of T cell repertoires in cytomegalovirus infection. Study background: Shared public TCR beta signatures pointed to both CMV infection and a matching HLA type.

Overall study results and limits: The response measured ex vivo was dominated by TCR beta clonotypes (HLA-C-restricted and CMV-specific). Accumulated public TCR beta family frequency recognized individuals carrying CMV together with the relevant HLA.

The TCR comes from a human donor in good health (CMV status not recorded). Some clones in this sample may be carry-over from other donors' samples. The sample taken for sequencing was PBMCs, sequenced either directly or after in vitro stimulation (not recorded which).

In DNA, the CDR3 is TGTGCCAGCAGTTTTCTTGACGACAATCAGCCCCAGCATTTT. It encodes CASSFLDDNQPQHF. This chain connects TRBV28 to TRBJ1-5; no definite D call. The CDR3 covers 14 residues. Trimming took off 3 bases at V and 3 bases at J, with 9 bases between the two ends. Per the germline V gene, CDR1 is MDHEN and CDR2 is SYDVKM.